Each of the 20 T cell receptor beta chains below was sequenced from the same sample in a study of low-dose radiotherapy and immunotherapy resistance in tumors. Both TCRalpha and TCRbeta chains were reverse transcribed with V-gene-specific primers. Amplification, which lasted approximately 19 PCR cycles, used a constant-region primer and V-primer adapter to amplify TCRs. Using its own MiXCR run on the reads, TCRdb lists one record per CDR3 protein. Of 7,500 to 10,000 distinct CDR3 sequences detected, 69% appear once; the ten largest clones hold approximately 6.8%. The receptors were gathered from a human donor with advanced metastatic prostate, ovarian, gallbladder or colorectal cancer (not recorded which). This table probably holds off-target reads from a library built for another chain.

The gene calls are TRBV5-1 and TRBJ2-1, with D possibly TRBD1 on 6 matching bases. Deletions cut 4 bases from V and 9 bases from J, with 11 bases between. Germline V gene data show CDR1 as SGHRS and CDR2 as YFSETQ. CDR3 length: 12 residues. As DNA, the CDR3 is TGCGCCAGCAGCCTCCCAGGGGTTGAGCAGTTCTTC. Amino acid sequence: CASSLPGVEQFF.

This sequence joins TRBV6-2 or TRBV6-3 and TRBJ1-6; tentatively, D is TRBD1 (5 bases). V dropped 8 bases and J dropped 10 bases, with 21 bases sitting between them. CDR3 size: 15 residues. Germline CDR1 MNHEY, CDR2 SVGEGT. CDR3 in DNA: TGTGCCAGCCGGAGGGGCTTACGGTTACAGTCACCCCTCCACTTT. Translation: CASRRGLRLQSPLHF.

Only a few counts were recorded for this clonotype. V and J are TRBV11-2 and TRBJ1-2; 10 positions match TRBD1. This CDR3 has 15 residues. Germline assignment: CDR1 SGHAT and CDR2 FQNNGV. Trimming at V came to 6 bases and at J to 4 bases, leaving 8 bases not matched to a gene. CDR3: CASRQIRTGGYGYTF. The CDR3 DNA is TGTGCCAGCAGGCAAATCCGGACAGGGGGCTATGGCTACACCTTC.

This rearrangement joins TRBV27 to TRBJ2-1; TRBD1 aligns across 8 bases. Germline CDR1 reads MNHEY; CDR2 reads SMNVEV (reference sequence). The CDR3 covers 19 residues. V lost 6 bases, J lost 1 base, and 17 bases stayed unmatched. The CDR3 reads CASSPSRGLGSLSYNEQFF. Here the CDR3 DNA reads TGTGCCAGCAGCCCGAGCAGGGGGCTGGGCTCCTTATCCTACAATGAGCAGTTCTTC.

V gene TRBV6-2 or TRBV6-3 combines with J gene TRBJ2-7; a weak D match, TRBD1 (6 bases). V lost 7 bases and J lost 3, with 19 bases in between. Per the germline V gene, CDR1 is MNHEY and CDR2 is SVGEGT. CDR3 length equals 15 residues. The CDR3 DNA reads TGTGCCAGCAAAGGGAACCAGGGGACCTACTACGAGCAGTACTTC. Translated, it gives CASKGNQGTYYEQYF.

The genes are TRBV15 and TRBJ1-2; a possible D gene is TRBD1 (5 bases). The germline CDR1 and CDR2 sequences are LNHNV and YYDKDF (reference sequence). This CDR3 has 11 residues. V lost 5 bases and J 5 bases, leaving 6 bases between the germline ends. The CDR3 sequence is CATSQGYGYTF. The CDR3 DNA is TGTGCCACCAGCCAGGGATATGGCTACACCTTC. The variable domain in full, with the rest retrieved from reference TRBV15 and TRBJ1-2, is DAMVIQNPRYQVTQFGKPVTLSCSQTLNHNVMYWYQQKSSQAPKLLFHYYDKDFNNEADTPDNFQSRRPNTSFCFLDIRSPGLGDTAMYLCATSQGYGYTFGSGTRLTVV.

The rearrangement uses TRBV14 and TRBJ2-7, with 8 bases lining up with TRBD1. With 0 bases clipped from V and 5 bases from J, the junction kept 9 bases outside the gene matches. The CDR3 consists of 16 residues. CDR1 is SGHDN, CDR2 FVKESK, per germline. The CDR3 sequence: CASSQDRGRGRDEQYF. Written as DNA, the CDR3 is TGTGCCAGCAGCCAAGATAGGGGCAGGGGGCGCGACGAGCAGTACTTC.

The rearrangement joins TRBV20-1 to TRBJ1-1; D remains ambiguous. CDR3 size: 13 residues. V gave up 5 bases and J gave up 0 bases, with 10 bases separating them. Germline CDR1 DFQATT, CDR2 SNEGSKA (reference sequence). In nucleotides, the CDR3 is TGCAGTGCTCCCAATGCCATGAACACTGAAGCTTTCTTT. This gives the protein CSAPNAMNTEAFF.

This sequence joins TRBV2 and TRBJ1-5; D ambiguous. Germline V gene sequence: CDR1 SNHLY, CDR2 FYNNEI. V shed 3 bases and J shed 1 base, with 10 bases lying between them. The CDR3 sequence is 15 residues long. CDR3 sequence reads: CASSDWVGSNQPQHF. The CDR3 DNA follows: TGTGCCAGCAGTGACTGGGTGGGAAGCAATCAGCCCCAGCATTTT.

This chain uses TRBV15 with TRBJ2-1; weak D call: TRBD2 (6 bases). With 5 bases removed from V and 10 bases from J, the gap between germline ends came to 12 bases. Germline CDR1 LNHNV, CDR2 YYDKDF (reference sequence). The CDR3 has 12 amino acids. The CDR3, as DNA: TGTGCCACCAGCGTCTGGGGACTCGAGCAGTTCTTC. It translates to CATSVWGLEQFF.

The chain employs TRBV18 and TRBJ2-1, with D maybe TRBD1 (6 bases). The CDR3 consists of 16 residues. Germline-derived CDR1 and CDR2 are KGHSH and LQKENI. V was cut by 6 bases and J by 5 bases, with 20 bases left in between. CDR3 DNA sequence: TGTGCCAGCTCCCTACACAGGGAGCGGCCTAACAATGAGCAGTTCTTC. It specifies CASSLHRERPNNEQFF. The full variable domain, in which reference TRBV18 and TRBJ2-1 provide the parts outside the CDR3, is NAGVMQNPRHLVRRRGQEARLRCSPMKGHSHVYWYRQLPEEGLKFMVYLQKENIIDESGMPKERFSAEFPKEGPSILRIQQVVRGDSAAYFCASSLHRERPNNEQFFGPGTRLTVL.

The chain couples TRBV7-9 to TRBJ2-7, with 9 bases that match TRBD1. V was pared by 11 bases and J by 5 bases, with 7 bases of the junction left unmatched. This CDR3 is 12 amino acids long. Germline CDR1 and CDR2: SEHNR and FQNEAQ (reference sequence). The CDR3 DNA follows: TGTGCCTCCCGGGACAGGGTTGACGAGCAGTACTTC. Translating it yields CASRDRVDEQYF.

This clonotype was found once. Its ends do not fully match the called genes, so a read error is possible. This sequence joins TRBV15 and TRBJ2-3, with 7 bases fitting TRBD1. The CDR3 extends over 14 amino acids. The germline gives CDR1 LNHNV, CDR2 YYDKDF (reference sequence). CDR3 sequence reads: CATSRDPGTDTQNF. The CDR3 nucleotides read TGTGCCACCAGCAGAGATCCCGGGACAGATACGCAGAATTTT.

The J gene is TRBJ1-2, the V gene TRBV5-6; 7 nucleotides align to TRBD1. Germline V CDR1 and CDR2: SGHDT, YYEEEE. Trimming took 4 bases from V and 1 from J; bases not matched to a gene: 10. The CDR3 totals 16 residues. The CDR3, as DNA: TGTGCCAGCAGCCGTGACGAGGGGGCCCTTAACTATGGCTACACCTTC. Protein: CASSRDEGALNYGYTF.

This clonotype came up a few times. This rearrangement joins TRBV2 to TRBJ2-5; D remains ambiguous. Looked up from germline, CDR1 is SNHLY and CDR2 is FYNNEI. V shed 8 bases and J shed 7 bases, with 14 bases lying between them. CDR3 length: 12 amino acids. CDR3 nucleotide sequence: TGTGCCAGCTGGGAAGGGTCGGCGACCCAGTACTTC. Its translation: CASWEGSATQYF.

This chain joins TRBV28 and TRBJ1-2; TRBD1 matches at 8 bases. The CDR3 is made up of 15 amino acids. Germline values: CDR1 MDHEN, CDR2 SYDVKM. The ends lost 3 bases at V and 6 bases at J; junction bases unmatched: 9. Here the CDR3 reads CASSFADRDDDGYTF. CDR3 nucleotide sequence: TGTGCCAGCAGTTTCGCGGACAGGGACGATGATGGCTACACCTTC.

V usage is TRBV20-1 and J usage is TRBJ2-3; 13 positions match TRBD2. The CDR3 contains 15 residues. Trimming cost V 0 bases and J 9 bases; bases outside gene matches: 6. The germline CDR1 and CDR2 sequences are DFQATT and SNEGSKA (reference sequence). DNA of the CDR3: TGCAGTGCTAGAGATCGTGGACTAGCGGGAGTGACGCAGTATTTT. Translating gives CSARDRGLAGVTQYF.

This clonotype appeared a few times. The chain is built from TRBV5-1 and TRBJ1-2, with 11 positions matching TRBD1. Germline CDR1 is SGHRS and CDR2 is YFSETQ. The CDR3 contains 15 residues. V lost 0 bases to trimming and J lost 5 bases; unmatched junction nucleotides: 3. Here the CDR3 reads CASSLVGQGAYGYTF. The CDR3 DNA reads as TGCGCCAGCAGCTTGGTCGGACAGGGGGCTTATGGCTACACCTTC.

Comment on this clonotype: The junction departs from the called germline gene at one end, perhaps through a read error. The gene calls are TRBV27 and TRBJ2-7; D tentatively fits TRBD1 or TRBD2 (5 bases each). The CDR3 extends over 14 amino acids. Per germline, CDR1 MNHEY and CDR2 SMNVEV (reference sequence). The CDR3 DNA reads as TGTGCCACCAGTGGCGCAGGGAGCTCCTACGAGCAGTACTTC. As protein: CATSGAGSSYEQYF.

The chain carries TRBV28 and TRBJ2-7; D is possibly TRBD1 (6 bases). Germline assignment: CDR1 MDHEN and CDR2 SYDVKM. V dropped 5 bases and J dropped 5 bases, with 19 bases sitting between them. The CDR3 loop spans 15 amino acids. CDR3 nucleotides: TGTGCCAGCAGTGGTAATACAGGGAAGTTGAACGAGCAGTACTTC. Translated: CASSGNTGKLNEQYF.